This T cell receptor beta chain was obtained from a study of shared clonotypes between healthy human individuals. Overall study context: Donor ages ranged 18 to 49 years: a couple of women, a few men.

Deletions cut 5 bases from V and 4 bases from J, with 17 bases between. Germline V gives CDR1 SGHTA, CDR2 FQGTGA. The CDR3 runs 16 residues. Sequencing was at deep level. Here immunoSEQ multiplex PCR was the method, and the copy in TCRdb shows in-frame clones only, minus some. The sample comprises about 2.4 million clones, under 95% of which are singletons, and roughly 0.36% rests with the top ten. The V and J genes are TRBV7-3 and TRBJ1-4, with D perhaps matching TRBD1 (6 bases). The sample taken for sequencing was naive CD4+ T cells from PBMCs. Subset: CD45RA+ positively selected. This sequence originates from a man younger than 35 in good health. Some clones in this sample may be carry-over from other donors' samples. The DNA of the CDR3 is TGTGCCAGCAGCGAAAGGGGGAGGACTCTTAATGAAAAACTGTTTTTT. It specifies CASSERGRTLNEKLFF.